Listed below are T cell receptor beta chains from one sample, sequenced in a study of metastatic and nonmetastatic thyroid tumors. TCRdb re-processed the PCR reads through MiXCR. The repertoire consists of tens of thousands of clones, with roughly 17% occurring once and the leading ten covering more than 9%. Sequenced input: tumor tissue. These receptors all stem from a female donor with papillary thyroid cancer or a benign thyroid nodule (not recorded which). Some clones in this sample may be carry-over from other donors' samples. The conserved cysteine and the conserved F or W are not part of the CDR3 here.

TRBV7-2,ASSSRGQGDTQY
TRBV20-1,SARGLAGAYEQF
TRBV20-1,SARVLAETYEQY
TRBV19,ASRQQGVSGNQPQH
TRBV12-5,ASGLERGSNQPQH
TRBV2,ASRASRQETQY
TRBV30,AWSGALNANTGELF
TRBV7-3,ASSIGTSGGNKQF
TRBV24-1,ATSDTPRGSARGEQY
TRBV18,ASSSNSDQPQH
TRBV18,ASSYTSGRDTGELF
TRBV10-2,ASSGPVREMYNDEQF
TRBV2,ASNQGPLQETQY
TRBV6-1,ASTNLQGTNTEAF
TRBV4-1,ASSQGLRSQETQY
TRBV30,AWSTTGTGFDEQF
TRBV4-3,ASSQGLQGVEAF
TRBV6-1,ASRDSRRTSSYNEQF
TRBV6-1,ASSRPPLDRSNGYT
TRBV3-1,ASSRSGSHNEQF
TRBV2,ASSYIGAPYEQY
TRBV30,AWRPTYRNTEAF
TRBV20-1,SARGVESSYEQY
TRBV4-2,ASSQETVGGYGNTIY
TRBV7-2,ASSEQGWGNTEAF
TRBV20-1,SARDLTGGNYGYT
TRBV18,ASSPQAGAEAF
TRBV29-1,SVVRTNYEQY
TRBV12-5,ASGFWGGGSEQF
TRBV6-1,ATTLSGELF
TRBV6-4,ASSYSRGSYEQF
TRBV19,ASSNLAGASDTQY
TRBV6-1,ASRRGGRYEQY
TRBV5-6,ASGFGGMNTEAF
TRBV10-3,AIRGDRGKYYGYT
TRBV19,ASSMSRQETQY
TRBV28,ASSPRDRVGYGYT
TRBV11-2,ASSSRTSGMAPGYEQY
TRBV6-2/TRBV6-3,ASRTGISYEQY
TRBV19,ASSITGTVNEKLF
TRBV7-9,ASSRATGTGYEKLF
TRBV5-4,ASSSNRAGNTIY
TRBV19,ASTAQKAQGVNEQF
TRBV6-1,ASSPGTTNSPLH
TRBV6-2/TRBV6-3,ASRRAGNSYEQY
TRBV2,ASSVGAAPSTDTQY
TRBV19,ASFRPPGTQY
TRBV9,ASSPESSGSIWTGELF
TRBV11-1,ASSLASSGVDNSNYGHT
TRBV2,ASSERGGGSYDQY
TRBV5-1,ASSLNSGTNTEAF
TRBV5-5,ASSFQGSYNEQF
TRBV11-1,ASSLSSRPGTGELF
TRBV6-1,ASSEVEEVVTGYGYT
TRBV2,ASSRDRVEQPQH